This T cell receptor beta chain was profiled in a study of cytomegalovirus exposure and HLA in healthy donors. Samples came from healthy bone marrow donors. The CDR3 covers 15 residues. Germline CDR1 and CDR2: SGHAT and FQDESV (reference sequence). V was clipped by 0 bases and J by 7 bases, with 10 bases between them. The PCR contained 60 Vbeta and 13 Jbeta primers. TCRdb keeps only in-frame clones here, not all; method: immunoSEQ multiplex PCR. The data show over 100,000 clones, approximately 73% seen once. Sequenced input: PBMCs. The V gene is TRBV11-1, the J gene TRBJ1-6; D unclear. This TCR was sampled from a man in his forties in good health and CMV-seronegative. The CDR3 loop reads CASSLAIRKNSPLHF. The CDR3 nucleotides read TGTGCCAGCAGCTTAGCGATCAGGAAGAATTCACCCCTCCACTTT.